The 21 T cell receptor beta chains below were found in one sample sequenced in a study of control samples from healthy donors and cancer patients. Some clones are missing from TCRdb's copy, which holds only in-frame ones; the method was immunoSEQ multiplex PCR. The data show some 90,000 clones, approximately 90% seen once. Source material: blood. Source of these receptors: a woman aged 25 to 39 in good health.

The CDR3 region has the DNA TGCGCCAGCAGCTTGTATTTTGGTCAGGGTAACACTGAAGCTTTCTTT. This codes for CASSLYFGQGNTEAFF. The genes are TRBV5-1 and TRBJ1-1; D possibly corresponds to TRBD1 (5 bases). CDR1 is SGHRS and CDR2 is YFSETQ in the germline V gene. The CDR3 runs to 16 residues. Trimming shortened V by 1 base and J by 2 bases, and 15 bases separated the two germline ends.

The rearrangement joins TRBV7-9 to TRBJ1-2; unclear D gene. Germline values: CDR1 SEHNR, CDR2 FQNEAQ (reference sequence). This CDR3 is 14 amino acids long. Trimming removed 1 base at V and 8 bases at J, with 14 bases between. In DNA, the CDR3 is TGTGCCAGCAGCTTAGAGGCCGCCTTGCGGGGCTACACCTTC. Protein sequence: CASSLEAALRGYTF.

The chain is built from TRBV30 and TRBJ1-2, with a tentative D call TRBD1 (6 bases). Trimming stripped 3 bases from V and 4 bases from J, with 9 bases between. Germline assignment: CDR1 GTSNPN and CDR2 SVGIG (reference sequence). This CDR3 region has 12 residues. CDR3 DNA: TGTGCCTGGAGGGGGGGGCTCTATGGCTACACCTTC. Its translation is CAWRGGLYGYTF.

V gene TRBV7-8 combines with J gene TRBJ2-5; TRBD2 might be the D (5 bases). V dropped 0 bases and J dropped 1 base, with 9 bases sitting between them. CDR1 is SGHVS, CDR2 FQNEAQ, per germline. This CDR3 has 15 amino acids. The CDR3 DNA reads TGTGCCAGCAGCTTAGCGCGGGCCGGCCAAGAGACCCAGTACTTC. This gives the protein CASSLARAGQETQYF.

The J gene is TRBJ1-1, the V gene TRBV28, with D possibly TRBD1 on 6 matching bases. Germline CDR1 is MDHEN and CDR2 is SYDVKM. CDR3 size: 15 residues. V lost 8 bases and J 1 base, leaving 17 bases between the germline ends. As DNA, the CDR3 is TGTGCCAGCCCTCCGCGGGGGGCGAAGAACACTGAAGCTTTCTTT. Its translation: CASPPRGAKNTEAFF.

In the case of this clone: A junction end diverges from the germline sequence, so it may reflect a read error. The rearrangement joins TRBV10-1 to TRBJ1-6; a weak D match, TRBD1 (6 bases). This CDR3 region has 15 residues. Germline CDR1 and CDR2: WNHNN and SYGVQD (reference sequence). CDR3 coding DNA: TGCGCCAGCAGTGAGTCGACGGGGGCTAATTCACCCCCCCACTTT. This codes for CASSESTGANSPPHF.

A few counts support this clone. The V and J genes are TRBV10-1 and TRBJ1-4, with unresolved D. CDR3 length: 16 amino acids. V was pared by 2 bases and J by 0 bases, with 10 bases between. Germline loops: CDR1 WNHNN, CDR2 SYGVQD (reference sequence). CDR3 DNA sequence: TGCGCCAGCAGTGAGGGCAGGACTTCAACTAATGAAAAACTGTTTTTT. Its protein product is CASSEGRTSTNEKLFF.

The chain couples TRBV7-7 to TRBJ2-1; 7 positions agree with TRBD2. CDR3 size: 16 residues. The germline CDR1 and CDR2 sequences are SSHAT and FNYEAQ (reference sequence). V trimming: 2 bases; J trimming: 4 bases; junction bases outside the gene matches: 8. The CDR3: CASSLKAGLPYNEQFF. The CDR3 coding sequence is TGTGCCAGCAGCTTAAAAGCGGGACTACCATACAATGAGCAGTTCTTC.

The CDR3 DNA is TGTGCCAGCTCACCACGCCGGGCCTTGGACGATCAGCCCCAGCATTTT. Encoded protein: CASSPRRALDDQPQHF. The V gene is TRBV18, the J gene TRBJ1-5; D unresolved. The CDR3 totals 16 residues. Germline V gene data show CDR1 as KGHSH and CDR2 as LQKENI. Trimming took off 1 base at V and 5 bases at J, with 15 bases between the two ends.

This clone was picked up one time. The chain combines TRBV3-1 (or the pseudogene TRBV3-2) with TRBJ1-2; D possibly corresponds to TRBD1 (5 bases). From germline, CDR1 is LGHDT and CDR2 YNNKEL (reference sequence). The CDR3 contains 14 residues. Trimming pared 0 bases from V and 8 bases from J, leaving 13 bases between. CDR3 amino acids: CASSQDSGLGGYTF. Here the CDR3 DNA reads TGTGCCAGCAGCCAAGATTCAGGGTTAGGCGGCTACACCTTC.

V usage is TRBV24-1 and J usage is TRBJ2-1, with unresolved D. Trimming removed 9 bases from V and 8 bases from J, with 16 bases in between. This CDR3 comprises 13 residues. CDR1 and CDR2 from the germline V gene are KGHDR and SFDVKD. This CDR3 is CATAKKQTYEQFF. The CDR3 nucleotides are TGTGCCACCGCTAAGAAGCAGACTTATGAGCAGTTCTTC.

V gene TRBV30 combines with J gene TRBJ1-1; no definite D call. With 5 bases removed from V and 2 bases from J, the gap between germline ends came to 24 bases. The CDR3 runs 17 residues. The germline CDR1 and CDR2 sequences are GTSNPN and SVGIG (reference sequence). CDR3 protein: CAWSGDAASKLNTEAFF. The DNA of the CDR3 is TGTGCCTGGTCTGGGGATGCGGCATCCAAACTCAACACTGAAGCTTTCTTT.

The chain combines TRBV5-4 with TRBJ1-1, with D maybe TRBD1 (5 bases). Germline-derived CDR1 and CDR2 are SGHNT and YYREEE (reference sequence). This CDR3 has 13 amino acids. V was clipped by 3 bases and J by 3 bases, with 9 bases between them. CDR3 amino acids: CASSSGGDTEAFF. CDR3 DNA: TGTGCCAGCAGCTCGGGGGGGGACACTGAAGCTTTCTTT.

The chain uses TRBV5-8 and TRBJ1-2; 9 nucleotides align to TRBD1. The CDR3 is made up of 15 amino acids. V shed 7 bases and J 8 bases; nucleotides not matched to a gene: 15. The V gene's germline CDR1 is SGHTS and CDR2 YDEGEE. CDR3 sequence reads: CASPGTGLPVVGYTF. CDR3 in DNA: TGTGCCAGCCCGGGGACAGGGTTGCCCGTGGTGGGCTACACCTTC.

This clone was found once. V usage is TRBV9 and J usage is TRBJ1-2; no clear D gene. CDR3 length equals 11 residues. Between the trimmed V and J ends, which lost 3 bases and 8 bases, there was a span of 8 bases. Germline V gives CDR1 SGDLS, CDR2 YYNGEE. CDR3 nucleotides: TGTGCCAGCAGCGCGGACGACGGCTACACCTTC. Protein: CASSADDGYTF.

The chain uses TRBV11-2 and TRBJ1-2; D is undetermined. The V and J ends lost 7 bases and 6 bases respectively, with 21 bases between them. CDR3 length: 15 residues. CDR1 SGHAT and CDR2 FQNNGV come from the germline V gene. CDR3 DNA sequence: TGTGCCAGCACCCCAGTAGCGGGGAAATTTAATGGCTACACCTTC. It is translated as CASTPVAGKFNGYTF.

The chain is built from TRBV6-2 or TRBV6-3 and TRBJ1-5; 9 bases align to TRBD1. CDR3 length equals 16 residues. Germline CDR1 and CDR2: MNHEY and SVGEGT. The J segment lost 6 bases and the V segment lost 4 bases, leaving 10 bases of the junction unmatched. The CDR3 coding sequence is TGTGCCAGCAGTTCGTCCCGGGACAGGGTGGGTCAGCCCCAGCATTTT. This sequence encodes CASSSSRDRVGQPQHF.

This chain links TRBV7-7 with TRBJ2-5, with a weak D call TRBD2 (5 bases). Germline loops: CDR1 SSHAT, CDR2 FNYEAQ (reference sequence). The CDR3 length is 16 residues. V lost 4 bases to trimming and J lost 4 bases, with 19 bases between them. Here the CDR3 reads CASSSGRLVAGETQYF. The DNA for the CDR3 is TGTGCCAGCAGCTCCGGGCGTTTGGTGGCGGGAGAGACCCAGTACTTC.

This chain uses TRBV2 with TRBJ1-5, with unresolved D. Trimming removed 7 bases from V and 1 base from J, with 8 bases in between. The CDR3 covers 13 residues. Germline values: CDR1 SNHLY, CDR2 FYNNEI. This CDR3 reads CASNGESNQPQHF. CDR3 nucleotides: TGTGCCAGCAACGGGGAAAGCAATCAGCCCCAGCATTTT.

The chain has TRBV28 and TRBJ2-7; 8 bases line up with TRBD1. The CDR3 is 15 amino acids. After removal of 2 bases from V and 1 base from J, the junction contained 4 bases not matched to a gene. Germline V gene lookup returns CDR1 MDHEN and CDR2 SYDVKM. In DNA form, the CDR3 reads TGTGCCAGCAGTTTAACAGGACAGGGTTCCTACGAGCAGTACTTC. Translation: CASSLTGQGSYEQYF. Using reference TRBV28 and TRBJ2-7 for the parts outside the CDR3, the full variable domain is DVKVTQSSRYLVKRTGEKVFLECVQDMDHENMFWYRQDPGLGLRLIYFSYDVKMKEKGDIPEGYSVSREKKERFSLILESASTNQTSMYLCASSLTGQGSYEQYFGPGTRLTVT.

The chain uses TRBV11-3 and TRBJ1-3; tentative D call: TRBD1 (5 bases). V lost 6 bases and J 4 bases, leaving 10 bases between the germline ends. CDR1 is SGHNT and CDR2 is YENEEA in the germline V gene. The CDR3 runs to 13 residues. CDR3 protein: CASRGRAGNTIYF. In DNA form, the CDR3 reads TGTGCCAGCAGGGGCAGGGCAGGAAACACCATATATTTT.